This is a list of T cell receptor beta chains from one sample in a study of post-analysis software for immune sequencing data. One entry per CDR3 protein, called by TCRdb with MiXCR from the PCR reads. The sample shows fewer than 850,000 distinct CDR3 sequences, 35% to 55% of them seen only once. Sequencing was performed on blood. These TCRs come from a girl between 5 and 17 years old with multiple sclerosis. CDR3s include the opening cysteine and the closing phenylalanine or tryptophan. Each record gives: D gene, CDR3 length, clone size, J gene, V gene, CDR3 protein, CDR3 DNA. The D gene is left open where the match is weak. Only part of the rows carry a size: once, few, many, or a class if the clone is expanded.

D gene: .
CDR3 length: 13
clone size: .
J gene: TRBJ2-5
V gene: TRBV10-3
CDR3 protein: CAIRLGVGETQYF
CDR3 DNA: TGTGCCATCAGACTGGGGGTTGGAGAGACCCAGTACTTC

D gene: TRBD1
CDR3 length: 15
clone size: few
J gene: TRBJ2-1
V gene: TRBV10-3
CDR3 protein: CTISGDSTPYNEQFF
CDR3 DNA: TGTACCATCAGTGGGGACAGTACCCCCTACAATGAGCAGTTCTTC

D gene: .
CDR3 length: 13
clone size: few
J gene: TRBJ2-7
V gene: TRBV9
CDR3 protein: CASSGADSYEQYF
CDR3 DNA: TGTGCCAGCAGCGGGGCGGACAGCTACGAGCAGTACTTC

D gene: TRBD1
CDR3 length: 14
clone size: .
J gene: TRBJ1-2
V gene: TRBV29-1
CDR3 protein: CSVVEDRGNYGYTF
CDR3 DNA: TGCAGCGTTGTAGAGGACAGGGGAAACTATGGCTACACCTTC

D gene: TRBD1
CDR3 length: 13
clone size: few
J gene: TRBJ2-1
V gene: TRBV6-1
CDR3 protein: CASRDRGDNEQFF
CDR3 DNA: TGTGCCAGCCGGGACAGGGGGGACAATGAGCAGTTCTTC

D gene: TRBD2
CDR3 length: 15
clone size: .
J gene: TRBJ2-5
V gene: TRBV20-1
CDR3 protein: CSATALAGVAETQYF
CDR3 DNA: TGCAGTGCTACCGCACTAGCGGGAGTAGCGGAGACCCAGTACTTC

D gene: .
CDR3 length: 15
clone size: .
J gene: TRBJ2-7
V gene: TRBV12-3/TRBV12-4
CDR3 protein: CASSRPEADSYEQYF
CDR3 DNA: TGTGCCAGCAGTCGACCCGAAGCGGACTCCTACGAGCAGTACTTC

D gene: TRBD1
CDR3 length: 15
clone size: .
J gene: TRBJ2-3
V gene: TRBV20-1
CDR3 protein: CSADMGQRPTDTQYF
CDR3 DNA: TGCAGTGCCGATATGGGACAGAGACCCACAGATACGCAGTATTTT

D gene: TRBD2
CDR3 length: 16
clone size: .
J gene: TRBJ2-1
V gene: TRBV6-2/TRBV6-3
CDR3 protein: CASSYPLAGVYNEQFF
CDR3 DNA: TGTGCCAGCAGTTACCCCCTAGCGGGGGTTTACAATGAGCAGTTCTTC

D gene: .
CDR3 length: 15
clone size: .
J gene: TRBJ2-7
V gene: TRBV7-6
CDR3 protein: CASSLARDSTYEQYF
CDR3 DNA: TGTGCCAGCAGCTTAGCGCGGGACTCGACCTACGAGCAGTACTTC

D gene: TRBD2
CDR3 length: 16
clone size: .
J gene: TRBJ2-1
V gene: TRBV7-6
CDR3 protein: CASSFRGGSLVNEQFF
CDR3 DNA: TGTGCCAGCAGCTTTCGCGGCGGGAGTTTGGTGAATGAGCAGTTCTTC

D gene: .
CDR3 length: 13
clone size: few
J gene: TRBJ2-7
V gene: TRBV29-1
CDR3 protein: CSVGQGNSYEQYF
CDR3 DNA: TGCAGCGTTGGGCAGGGTAACTCCTACGAGCAGTACTTC

D gene: TRBD2
CDR3 length: 15
clone size: .
J gene: TRBJ2-1
V gene: TRBV4-3
CDR3 protein: CASSQVGGSYNEQFF
CDR3 DNA: TGCGCCAGCAGCCAAGTGGGGGGGTCCTACAATGAGCAGTTCTTC

D gene: TRBD1
CDR3 length: 14
clone size: .
J gene: TRBJ2-1
V gene: TRBV20-1
CDR3 protein: CSAIRTGAYNEQFF
CDR3 DNA: TGCAGTGCCATTCGGACAGGCGCCTACAATGAGCAGTTCTTC

D gene: .
CDR3 length: 15
clone size: .
J gene: TRBJ2-7
V gene: TRBV12-3/TRBV12-4
CDR3 protein: CASRNNRDGPYEQYF
CDR3 DNA: TGTGCCAGCAGGAATAACCGGGACGGGCCCTACGAGCAGTACTTC

D gene: .
CDR3 length: 12
clone size: .
J gene: TRBJ1-5
V gene: TRBV4-1
CDR3 protein: CASSQGEQPQHF
CDR3 DNA: TGCGCCAGCAGCCAAGGGGAGCAGCCCCAGCATTTT

D gene: .
CDR3 length: 18
clone size: .
J gene: TRBJ2-4
V gene: TRBV21-1
CDR3 protein: CASSINVPYVRVANIQYF
CDR3 DNA: TGTGCCAGCAGCATTAATGTCCCATATGTCAGGGTCGCTAACATTCAGTACTTC